These 11 T cell receptor beta chains came from one sample sequenced in a study of T cells after yellow fever vaccination. TCRdb ran MiXCR on the 5' RACE reads and lists one entry per CDR3 protein. In the table there are around 310,000 distinct CDR3 sequences, 7.5% to 9% of which are singletons. Here the sequenced sample was PBMCs, taken on the day of the first yellow fever vaccination. The source of these receptors is a man aged 18-30 years who received the YFV17D yellow fever vaccine.

The chain employs TRBV24-1 and TRBJ2-3, with 12 bases that match TRBD2. The CDR3 loop spans 13 amino acids. The J segment lost 6 bases and the V segment lost 12 bases, leaving 6 bases of the junction unmatched. CDR1 KGHDR and CDR2 SFDVKD come from the germline V gene. Here the CDR3 reads CAVGLAGRDTQYF. In nucleotides, the CDR3 is TGTGCCGTAGGACTAGCGGGGCGGGATACGCAGTATTTT.

This clonotype was observed at least ten times. The CDR3 is CASSPRTSPVSTDTQYF. The CDR3 nucleotides read TGTGCCAGCAGTCCCCGGACTAGCCCAGTTTCCACAGATACGCAGTATTTT. The rearrangement links TRBV12-3 or TRBV12-4 to TRBJ2-3; TRBD2 agrees at 8 bases. After removal of 5 bases from V and 2 bases from J, the junction contained 12 bases not matched to a gene. The CDR3 runs 17 residues.

The table lists this clonotype with many counts. The chain carries TRBV9 and TRBJ2-3; 10 bases agree with TRBD2. Germline loops: CDR1 SGDLS, CDR2 YYNGEE. Unmatched junction bases numbered 8, after V lost 0 bases and J lost 7 bases. This CDR3 has 16 residues. This CDR3 reads CASSVGSLAGPNTQYF. CDR3 nucleotide sequence: TGTGCCAGCAGCGTAGGTTCACTAGCGGGGCCGAATACGCAGTATTTT.

In this sample, this clonotype turned up a few times. The J gene is TRBJ1-5, the V gene TRBV5-1; no reliable D call. The CDR3 is made up of 13 amino acids. CDR1 SGHRS and CDR2 YFSETQ come from the germline V gene. V lost 4 bases and J 9 bases, leaving 14 bases between the germline ends. This CDR3 reads CASSPAPGSPQHF. The CDR3 region has the DNA TGCGCCAGCAGCCCGGCTCCCGGTTCGCCCCAGCATTTT.

This clonotype was counted at least ten times. The chain recombines TRBV28 with TRBJ2-5, with D maybe TRBD1 (6 bases). This CDR3 spans 14 amino acids. The germline gives CDR1 MDHEN, CDR2 SYDVKM. Trimming took 6 bases from V and 5 from J, leaving 16 bases between them. The chain's CDR3 is CASRGRGRWETQYF. CDR3 sequence (DNA): TGTGCCAGCAGGGGAAGGGGGAGATGGGAGACCCAGTACTTC.

The chain is built from TRBV20-1 and TRBJ2-3; D tentatively fits TRBD1 or TRBD2 (5 bases each). V was clipped by 3 bases and J by 0 bases, with 16 bases between them. The CDR3 covers 16 residues. Looked up from germline, CDR1 is DFQATT and CDR2 is SNEGSKA (reference sequence). The CDR3 DNA reads TGCAGTGCTAGGCCCTTGGGACCCCTTAGCACAGATACGCAGTATTTT. Its protein is CSARPLGPLSTDTQYF.

This clonotype was seen repeatedly, ten times or more. The chain has TRBV7-9 and TRBJ1-6; D is uncertain. Germline lookup yields CDR1 SEHNR and CDR2 FQNEAQ (reference sequence). Trimming took 5 bases from V and 7 from J, leaving 15 bases between them. The CDR3 totals 15 residues. The CDR3, as DNA: TGTGCCAGCAGCCGCCGGGGAGGCCGGAATTCACCCCTCCACTTT. It is translated as CASSRRGGRNSPLHF. The whole variable domain, filled in from reference TRBV7-9 and TRBJ1-6, reads DTGVSQNPRHKITKRGQNVTFRCDPISEHNRLYWYRQTLGQGPEFLTYFQNEAQLEKSRLLSDRFSAERPKGSFSTLEIQRTEQGDSAMYLCASSRRGGRNSPLHFGNGTRLTVT.

The chain combines TRBV4-3 with TRBJ2-3, with D possibly matching TRBD2 (6 bases). The CDR3 has 15 residues. V shed 0 bases and J shed 3 bases, with 10 bases lying between them. Germline CDR1 and CDR2: LGHNA and YSLEER. The CDR3 DNA reads TGCGCCAGCAGCCAAGATCCTAGCGCGACAGATACGCAGTATTTT. Residues: CASSQDPSATDTQYF.

This chain connects TRBV29-1 to TRBJ1-2; the D gene is possibly TRBD1 (6 bases). The CDR3 has 11 amino acids. Trimming took 6 bases from V and 5 from J, leaving 10 bases between them. Per the germline V gene, CDR1 is SQVTM and CDR2 is ANQGSEA. CDR3 sequence: CSVPGVYGYTF. CDR3 DNA sequence: TGCAGCGTGCCAGGGGTTTATGGCTACACCTTC.

The chain employs TRBV29-1 and TRBJ1-2; possible D gene TRBD1, 6 bases. Germline CDR1 reads SQVTM; CDR2 reads ANQGSEA. The CDR3 totals 13 residues. With 7 bases removed from V and 4 bases from J, the gap between germline ends came to 16 bases. In nucleotides, the CDR3 is TGCAGCGCCTCCCGGGGGCCAGGCTATGGCTACACCTTC. Translation gives CSASRGPGYGYTF.

In its sample, this clonotype was seen a few times. The chain carries TRBV5-6 and TRBJ2-3; D is uncertain. The germline V gene has CDR1 SGHDT and CDR2 YYEEEE. This CDR3 comprises 14 residues. V was pared by 5 bases and J by 2 bases, with 12 bases between. The CDR3 loop is CASSLLTITDTQYF. Here the CDR3 DNA reads TGTGCCAGCAGTTTACTAACAATCACAGATACGCAGTATTTT.